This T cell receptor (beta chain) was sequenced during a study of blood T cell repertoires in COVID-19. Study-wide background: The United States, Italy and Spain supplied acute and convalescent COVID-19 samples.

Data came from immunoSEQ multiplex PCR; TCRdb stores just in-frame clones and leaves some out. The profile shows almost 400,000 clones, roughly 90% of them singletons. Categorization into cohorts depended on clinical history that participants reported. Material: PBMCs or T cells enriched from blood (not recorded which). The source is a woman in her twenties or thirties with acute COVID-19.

Written as DNA, the CDR3 is TGTGCCAGCAGCTTAGGGCAGTCTTACACCATATATTTT. Translated: CASSLGQSYTIYF. The chain joins TRBV7-2 to TRBJ1-3; D remains ambiguous. Deletions cut 1 base from V and 8 bases from J, with 9 bases between. Per germline, CDR1 SGHTA and CDR2 FQGNSA. The CDR3 is 13 amino acids. The whole variable domain, remainder taken from reference TRBV7-2 and TRBJ1-3, is GAGVSQSPSNKVTEKGKDVELRCDPISGHTALYWYRQSLGQGLEFLIYFQGNSAPDKSGLPSDRFSAERTGGSVSTLTIQRTQQEDSAVYLCASSLGQSYTIYFGEGSWLTVV.